This T cell receptor (beta chain) was retrieved from a study of blood T cells in healthy people across ages. A J-beta primer mix and a sample-barcoded 5' primer were used in a second PCR of about 6 to 12 cycles. MiXCR, run by TCRdb on the 5' RACE reads, gives a single entry per CDR3 protein. The sample lists about 630,000 distinct CDR3 sequences, roughly 21% seen once, with 3% to 4.5% in the top ten. Trimming took off 6 bases at V and 0 bases at J, with 15 bases between the two ends. Germline V CDR1 and CDR2: MNHNY, SVGAGI (reference sequence). CDR3 length equals 17 residues. Every donor provided 9.5 to 10 milliliters of peripheral blood.

J is TRBJ2-6 and V is TRBV6-6, with no clear D. The clonotype comes from a man aged 70-80 years in good health. Sequences were obtained from blood. The CDR3 DNA follows: TGTGCCAGCAGGGAAGGCAGTGCCGGCTCTGGGGCCAACGTCCTGACTTTC. Translated, it gives CASREGSAGSGANVLTF.